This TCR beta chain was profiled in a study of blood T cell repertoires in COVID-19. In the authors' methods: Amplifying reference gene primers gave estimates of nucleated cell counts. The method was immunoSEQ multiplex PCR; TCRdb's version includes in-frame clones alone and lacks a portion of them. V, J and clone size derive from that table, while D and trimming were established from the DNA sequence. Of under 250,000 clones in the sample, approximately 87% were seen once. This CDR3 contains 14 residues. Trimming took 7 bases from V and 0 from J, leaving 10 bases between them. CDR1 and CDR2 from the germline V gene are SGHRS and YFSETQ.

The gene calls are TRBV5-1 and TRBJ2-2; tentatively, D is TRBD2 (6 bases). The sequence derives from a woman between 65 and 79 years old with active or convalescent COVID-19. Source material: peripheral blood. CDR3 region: CASGGFANTGELFF. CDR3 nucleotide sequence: TGCGCCAGCGGGGGGTTTGCGAACACCGGGGAGCTGTTTTTT. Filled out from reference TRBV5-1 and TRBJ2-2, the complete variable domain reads KAGVTQTPRYLIKTRGQQVTLSCSPISGHRSVSWYQQTPGQGLQFLFEYFSETQRNKGNFPGRFSGRQFSNSRSEMNVSTLELGDSALYLCASGGFANTGELFFGEGSRLTVL.